This TCR beta chain emerged from a study of T-cell memory formation after mild COVID-19. Turning to the study itself: Among the donors, TCR clusters were largely specific to each donor.

TCRdb reanalysed the 5' RACE reads using MiXCR and keeps one entry per CDR3 protein. The table records 150,000 or so distinct CDR3 sequences, around 25% of them present only once. About this clonotype itself: Its antigen is unknown.

Notes on the study in general: Later expanders leaned toward CD4+, whereas clones contracting from day 15 to 85 were balanced CD4/CD8. Some SARS-CoV-2-responding clones were already detected in memory before infection. CD4+ contracting clones were found mainly in CM and EM, and CD8+ ones in EMRA.

This CDR3 contains 12 residues. V was clipped by 7 bases and J by 5 bases, with 8 bases between them. CDR1 MGHRA and CDR2 YSYEKL come from the germline V gene. The chain couples TRBV4-1 to TRBJ2-2; D uncertain. Sequencing was performed on PBMCs or a T cell subset sorted from them (not recorded which). This TCR derives from an adult woman who had mild COVID-19 (a few samples of this study predate the infection). Cell type and time point are not known. The DNA for the CDR3 is TGCGCCAGCATTGATGCGACCGGGGAGCTGTTTTTT. It specifies CASIDATGELFF.